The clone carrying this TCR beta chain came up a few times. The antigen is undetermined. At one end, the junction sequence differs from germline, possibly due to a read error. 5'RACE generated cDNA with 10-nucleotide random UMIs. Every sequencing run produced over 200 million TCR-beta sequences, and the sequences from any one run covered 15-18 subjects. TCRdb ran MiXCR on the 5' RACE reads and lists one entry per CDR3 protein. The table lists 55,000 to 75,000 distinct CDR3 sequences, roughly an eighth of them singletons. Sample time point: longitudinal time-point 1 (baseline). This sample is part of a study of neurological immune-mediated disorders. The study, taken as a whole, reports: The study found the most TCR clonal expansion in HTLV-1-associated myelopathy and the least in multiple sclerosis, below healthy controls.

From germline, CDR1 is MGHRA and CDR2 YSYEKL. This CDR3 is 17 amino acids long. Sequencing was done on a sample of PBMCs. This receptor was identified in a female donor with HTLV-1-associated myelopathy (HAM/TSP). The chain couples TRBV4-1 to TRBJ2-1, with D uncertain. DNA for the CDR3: TGCGCCAGCAGCCAAGATTCGTCTTCTCTCTCCGACAATGAGCAGTTCTTC. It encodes CASSQDSSSLSDNEQFF.